This TCR beta chain was documented in a study of cytomegalovirus exposure and HLA in healthy donors (TCRdb year 2017). General notes on the study: A later analysis indicated that the roughly 120 validation repertoires were generated on the platform also employed for the 650 to 850 repertoires of the first cohort. High-throughput TCR immunosequencing, statistical association of individual TCRs with disease status, and machine learning were combined to predict cytomegalovirus infection status. A separate validation cohort of about 110 different subjects was used in addition to the roughly 640-subject first cohort. The study aimed to test whether cataloging public T cell receptors could reveal signatures of past pathogen exposure. What the authors observed across the whole study: A later analysis found that TCRs clustered in the first cohort also tended to co-occur in the 95 to 150 validation repertoires, with 94% of cluster scores above 0. The authors suggested that the approach could potentially be extended to other disease states and immunological phenotypes. A later analysis had no HLA typing for the validation cohort, so co-occurrence there was scored across all 110 or so repertoires. A few of the identified cytomegalovirus-associated TCR beta chains were confirmed in vitro to be specific for cytomegalovirus antigens. In the study, some 180 TCR beta chains were listed as associated with cytomegalovirus. Most TCR sequences were seen in very few donors, while some public TCRs were found in many individuals. Cytomegalovirus status was reported to be diagnosed by the classifier with high specificity and sensitivity in both the original and validation cohorts.

Libraries were prepared through the immunoSEQ multiplex PCR assay. From the authors' description of their analysis: A statistical classification framework was developed to diagnose cytomegalovirus status using the catalog of TCR beta chain sequences. In its TCRdb copy, this immuneACCESS table keeps in-frame sequences only and misses some clones. Where compared with another copy, unresolved V genes explain less than half of these, and the others have no known cause. V and J calls and clone size are given by that table; D and trimming were obtained from the DNA. The sample data list almost 75,000 clones, and approximately 80% of these were observed just once. The ten top clones hold 2.5% to 3.5% of the sample. The CDR3 goes from the cysteine to the phenylalanine over 14 residues. Only the CDR3 DNA stays, 42 bases, in frame from base 1. CDR1 SGHTA and CDR2 FQGTGA were looked up in the germline V gene. V gives up 5 bases and J gives up 2 bases, and the segment between their germline ends measures 10 bases.

The donors were included in the validation cohort of over a hundred subjects, a group kept apart from the roughly 680-subject first cohort. A note on this clone: Its antigen is still unknown. No qualities accompany the bases; no much larger clone lies one base away.

The chain employs TRBV7-3 and TRBJ2-1, with the D gene not confidently named. The TCR was taken from a man aged 25-45 years in good health and CMV-seronegative. The specimen was PBMCs. The CDR3 in this case is CASSLVGAYNEQFF. The bases read TGTGCCAGCAGCCTCGTCGGTGCCTACAATGAGCAGTTCTTC.